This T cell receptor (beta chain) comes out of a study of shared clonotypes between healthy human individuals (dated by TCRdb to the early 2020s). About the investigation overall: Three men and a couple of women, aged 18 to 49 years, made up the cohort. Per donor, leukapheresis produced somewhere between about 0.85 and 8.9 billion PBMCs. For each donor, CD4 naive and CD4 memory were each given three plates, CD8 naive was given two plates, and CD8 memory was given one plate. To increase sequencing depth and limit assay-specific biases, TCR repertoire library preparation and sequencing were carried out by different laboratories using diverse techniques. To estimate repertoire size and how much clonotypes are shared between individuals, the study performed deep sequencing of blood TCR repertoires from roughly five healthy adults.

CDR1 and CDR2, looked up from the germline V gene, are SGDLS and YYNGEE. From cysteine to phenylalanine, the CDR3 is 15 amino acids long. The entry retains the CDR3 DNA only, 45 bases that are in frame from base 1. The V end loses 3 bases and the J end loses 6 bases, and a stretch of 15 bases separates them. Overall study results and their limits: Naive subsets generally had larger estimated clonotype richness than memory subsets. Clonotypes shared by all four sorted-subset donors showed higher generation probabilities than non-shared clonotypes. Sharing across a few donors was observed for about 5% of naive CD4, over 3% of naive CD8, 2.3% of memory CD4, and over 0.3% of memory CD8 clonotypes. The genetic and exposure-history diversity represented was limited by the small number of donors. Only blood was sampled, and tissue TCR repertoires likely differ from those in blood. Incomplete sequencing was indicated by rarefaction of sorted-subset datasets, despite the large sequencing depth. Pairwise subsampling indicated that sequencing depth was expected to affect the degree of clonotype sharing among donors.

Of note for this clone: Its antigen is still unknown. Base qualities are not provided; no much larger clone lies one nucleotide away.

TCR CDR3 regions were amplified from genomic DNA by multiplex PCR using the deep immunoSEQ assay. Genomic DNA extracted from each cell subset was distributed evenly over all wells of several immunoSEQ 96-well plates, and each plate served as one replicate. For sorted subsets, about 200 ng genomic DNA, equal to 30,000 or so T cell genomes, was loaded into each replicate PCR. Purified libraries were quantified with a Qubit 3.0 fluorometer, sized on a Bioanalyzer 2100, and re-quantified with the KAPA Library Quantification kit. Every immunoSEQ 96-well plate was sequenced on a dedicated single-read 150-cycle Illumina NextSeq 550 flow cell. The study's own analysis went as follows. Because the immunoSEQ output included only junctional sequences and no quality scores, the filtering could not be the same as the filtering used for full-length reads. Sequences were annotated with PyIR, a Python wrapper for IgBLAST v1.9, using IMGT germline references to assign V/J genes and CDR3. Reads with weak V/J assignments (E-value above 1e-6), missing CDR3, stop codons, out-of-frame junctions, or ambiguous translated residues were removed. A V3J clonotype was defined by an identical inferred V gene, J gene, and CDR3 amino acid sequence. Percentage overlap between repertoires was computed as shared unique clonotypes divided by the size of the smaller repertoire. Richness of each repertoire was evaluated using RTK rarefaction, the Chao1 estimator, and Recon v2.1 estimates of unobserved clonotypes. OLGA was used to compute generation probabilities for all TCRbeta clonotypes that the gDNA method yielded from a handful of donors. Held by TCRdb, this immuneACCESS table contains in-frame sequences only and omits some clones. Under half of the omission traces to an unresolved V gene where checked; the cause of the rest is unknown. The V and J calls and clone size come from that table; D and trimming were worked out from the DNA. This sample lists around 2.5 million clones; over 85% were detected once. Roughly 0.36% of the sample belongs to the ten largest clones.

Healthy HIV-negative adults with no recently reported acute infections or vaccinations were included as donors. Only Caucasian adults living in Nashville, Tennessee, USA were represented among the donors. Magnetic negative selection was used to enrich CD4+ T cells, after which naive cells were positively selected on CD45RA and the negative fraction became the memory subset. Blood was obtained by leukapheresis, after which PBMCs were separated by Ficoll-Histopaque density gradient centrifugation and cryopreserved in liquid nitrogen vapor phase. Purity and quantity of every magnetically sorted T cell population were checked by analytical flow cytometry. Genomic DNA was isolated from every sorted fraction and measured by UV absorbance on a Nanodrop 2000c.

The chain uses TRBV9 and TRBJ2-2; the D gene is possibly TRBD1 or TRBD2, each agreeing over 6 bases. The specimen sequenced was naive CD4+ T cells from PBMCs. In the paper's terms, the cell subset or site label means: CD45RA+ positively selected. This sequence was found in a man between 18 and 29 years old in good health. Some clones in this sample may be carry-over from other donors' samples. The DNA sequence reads TGTGCCAGCAGCGGATCGACAGGAGGGGCCGGGGAGCTGTTTTTT. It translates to CASSGSTGGAGELFF.